Each of the 31 T cell receptor beta chains below was sequenced from the same sample in a study of blood T cell repertoires in COVID-19. Clones were sequenced by immunoSEQ multiplex PCR, and TCRdb holds only the in-frame ones, with some missing. In the table there are around 160,000 clones, roughly 93% of which are singletons. The sequenced sample consisted of peripheral blood. The receptor set was obtained from a woman in her sixties with COVID-19, enrolled during active disease.

This clone has a single count. This sequence joins TRBV7-9 and TRBJ1-2; 7 bases match TRBD1. V lost 2 bases to trimming and J lost 4 bases; unmatched junction nucleotides: 4. CDR3 length equals 14 residues. Germline lookup yields CDR1 SEHNR and CDR2 FQNEAQ (reference sequence). CDR3 in DNA: TGTGCCAGCAGCTTACAGGGGGGAAGCTATGGCTACACCTTC. Its protein is CASSLQGGSYGYTF.

The chain uses TRBV6-4 and TRBJ2-1; 9 bases line up with TRBD2. V lost 8 bases, J lost 8 bases, and 7 bases stayed unmatched. This CDR3 is built from 13 residues. CDR1 MRHNA and CDR2 SNTAGT come from the germline V gene. The CDR3 spells CASRAGLADEQFF. The CDR3 DNA reads TGTGCCAGCCGGGCGGGACTAGCCGATGAGCAGTTCTTC.

The genes are TRBV7-2 and TRBJ1-4, with a possible D match to TRBD1 (5 bases). V shed 5 bases and J shed 7 bases, with 14 bases lying between them. The CDR3 length is 14 residues. The germline V gene has CDR1 SGHTA and CDR2 FQGNSA. This chain's CDR3 is CASSGAGLSEKLFF. CDR3 DNA: TGTGCCAGCAGCGGGGCGGGGTTGAGTGAAAAACTGTTTTTT. Complete variable domain (other parts from reference TRBV7-2 and TRBJ1-4): GAGVSQSPSNKVTEKGKDVELRCDPISGHTALYWYRQSLGQGLEFLIYFQGNSAPDKSGLPSDRFSAERTGGSVSTLTIQRTQQEDSAVYLCASSGAGLSEKLFFGSGTQLSVL.

DNA for the CDR3: TGTGCCTGGAGTCTGGACAGGGGAGGAGGCTACACCTTC. Translating it yields CAWSLDRGGGYTF. The chain recombines TRBV30 with TRBJ1-2; 9 bases align to TRBD1. Trimming took 2 bases from V and 8 from J; bases not matched to a gene: 6. The CDR3 runs 13 residues. CDR1 GTSNPN and CDR2 SVGIG come from the germline V gene (reference sequence). Using reference TRBV30 and TRBJ1-2 for the parts outside the CDR3, the full variable domain is SQTIHQWPATLVQPVGSPLSLECTVEGTSNPNLYWYRQAAGRGLQLLFYSVGIGQISSEVPQNLSASRPQDRQFILSSKKLLLSDSGFYLCAWSLDRGGGYTFGSGTRLTVV.

This clone is a singleton in its sample. V usage is TRBV30 and J usage is TRBJ1-2; D might be TRBD1 (5 bases). The CDR3 is 13 residues long. Germline V gene lookup returns CDR1 GTSNPN and CDR2 SVGIG (reference sequence). V was pared by 2 bases and J by 8 bases, with 15 bases between. CDR3 DNA sequence: TGTGCCTGGAGTTTGAGGGACTCTGGGGGCTACACCTTC. Protein sequence: CAWSLRDSGGYTF.

The rearrangement joins TRBV25-1 to TRBJ2-1; D is unclear. This CDR3 has 14 amino acids. Trimming shortened V by 1 base and J by 4 bases, and 8 bases separated the two germline ends. The V gene's germline CDR1 is MGHDK and CDR2 SYGVNS. CDR3 amino acids: CASSEFGRYNEQFF. CDR3 nucleotide sequence: TGTGCCAGCAGTGAATTCGGTCGGTACAATGAGCAGTTCTTC.

V usage is TRBV6-1 and J usage is TRBJ1-2; 7 nucleotides line up with TRBD1. The CDR3 contains 14 residues. Per the germline V gene, CDR1 is MNHNS and CDR2 is SASEGT. The V gene end was trimmed by 3 bases and the J gene end by 5 bases; junction bases not matched to a gene: 6. The CDR3 sequence is CASSDAVQGYGYTF. As DNA, the CDR3 is TGTGCCAGCAGTGATGCGGTACAGGGGTATGGCTACACCTTC.

V is TRBV9 and J is TRBJ1-2; 7 bases fit TRBD1. V was pared by 0 bases and J by 0 bases, with 14 bases of the junction left unmatched. CDR3 length equals 19 residues. Germline CDR1 SGDLS, CDR2 YYNGEE. The CDR3 DNA reads as TGTGCCAGCAGCGTAGACGGTGGAATCAGACAGGGCGCTAACTATGGCTACACCTTC. It translates to CASSVDGGIRQGANYGYTF.

The chain joins TRBV2 to TRBJ1-6; D is uncertain. Trimming pared 7 bases from V and 4 bases from J, leaving 11 bases between. This CDR3 comprises 14 residues. Germline V gives CDR1 SNHLY, CDR2 FYNNEI. CDR3 protein: CASTETEYNSPLHF. The CDR3 nucleotides read TGTGCCAGCACCGAGACTGAGTATAATTCACCCCTCCACTTT.

V is TRBV28 and J is TRBJ1-1; D unclear. The CDR3 sequence is 15 residues long. V was clipped by 3 bases and J by 1 base, with 12 bases between them. CDR1 and CDR2 (germline): MDHEN, SYDVKM. The DNA of the CDR3 is TGTGCCAGCAGTTTCCCGACACATTCGAACACTGAAGCTTTCTTT. This codes for CASSFPTHSNTEAFF.

This clone occurred a few times. The V call is TRBV14, the J call TRBJ2-7; TRBD2 matches at 9 bases. J was trimmed by 3 bases and V by 4 bases; bases with no gene match: 4. The CDR3 sequence is 14 residues long. Germline values: CDR1 SGHDN, CDR2 FVKESK. The CDR3 loop reads CASSPGLAIYEQYF. The DNA of the CDR3 is TGTGCCAGCAGCCCGGGACTAGCTATCTACGAGCAGTACTTC.

The rearrangement links TRBV10-3 to TRBJ1-2, with 9 bases matching TRBD1. This CDR3 comprises 15 residues. Germline lookup yields CDR1 ENHRY and CDR2 SYGVKD. J was trimmed by 4 bases and V by 4 bases; bases with no gene match: 7. CDR3 DNA sequence: TGTGCCATCAGTGCCGACAGGGGACAGGGCTATGGCTACACCTTC. Translated, it gives CAISADRGQGYGYTF.

The chain carries TRBV7-2 and TRBJ2-2, with 7 bases that match TRBD1. Germline values: CDR1 SGHTA, CDR2 FQGNSA. The CDR3 extends over 15 amino acids. The junction had 6 bases not matched to a gene; V was cut back by 4 bases and J by 4 bases. The CDR3 sequence is CASSYSSGGTGELFF. CDR3 DNA: TGTGCCAGCAGCTACTCCTCAGGGGGCACCGGGGAGCTGTTTTTT.

The rearrangement joins TRBV5-1 to TRBJ1-2, with TRBD1 matching over 7 bases. V gave up 4 bases and J gave up 2 bases; unmatched junction bases: 2. The V gene's germline CDR1 is SGHRS and CDR2 YFSETQ. CDR3 length: 13 amino acids. The DNA of the CDR3 is TGCGCCAGCAGCCCGGGACAGAACTATGGCTACACCTTC. Its protein is CASSPGQNYGYTF.

The CDR3 DNA reads as TGTGCCAGCAGTGGTAGGGAGGGCTACACCTTC. Amino acids: CASSGREGYTF. V gene TRBV2 combines with J gene TRBJ1-2; D is uncertain. The CDR3 runs to 11 residues. Trimming removed 4 bases at V and 8 bases at J, with 8 bases between. Germline V gives CDR1 SNHLY, CDR2 FYNNEI.

J is TRBJ1-5 and V is TRBV6-2 or TRBV6-3; D is unclear. CDR1 is MNHEY and CDR2 is SVGEGT in the germline V gene. Trimming cost V 2 bases and J 10 bases, with 12 bases left between them. The length of the CDR3 is 13 residues. CDR3 in amino acids: CASSYNGDGPQHF. CDR3 DNA: TGTGCCAGCAGTTACAACGGGGATGGACCCCAGCATTTT.

The chain couples TRBV7-2 to TRBJ2-5, with 8 bases fitting TRBD2. In germline, CDR1 is SGHTA, CDR2 FQGNSA. This CDR3 is 15 amino acids long. Trimming at V came to 1 base and at J to 2 bases, leaving 3 bases not matched to a gene. CDR3 amino acids: CASSLDPGGQETQYF. In DNA, the CDR3 is TGTGCCAGCAGCTTAGACCCGGGGGGGCAAGAGACCCAGTACTTC.

A single count supports this clone. The gene calls are TRBV27 and TRBJ1-1; no clear D. Germline loops: CDR1 MNHEY, CDR2 SMNVEV (reference sequence). V was clipped by 7 bases and J by 1 base, with 16 bases between them. The CDR3 extends over 15 amino acids. DNA for the CDR3: TGTGCCAGCACCCGATGGAGAGGCAAGAACACTGAAGCTTTCTTT. Residues: CASTRWRGKNTEAFF.

The CDR3 spells CASSEATGQGASYNSPLHF. The DNA of the CDR3 is TGTGCCAGCAGTGAAGCAACGGGACAGGGGGCATCCTATAATTCACCCCTCCACTTT. The chain employs TRBV6-1 and TRBJ1-6; 12 bases are a match to TRBD1. Looked up from germline, CDR1 is MNHNS and CDR2 is SASEGT. V lost 0 bases to trimming and J lost 1 base; unmatched junction nucleotides: 4. The CDR3 covers 19 residues.

This sequence joins TRBV19 and TRBJ2-5; D possibly corresponds to TRBD1 (6 bases). The CDR3 is 15 residues long. The V gene lost 3 bases and the J gene lost 4 bases, with 15 bases spanning the gap. Germline-derived CDR1 and CDR2 are LNHDA and SQIVND (reference sequence). The CDR3 sequence: CASSINGDTGETQYF. In DNA form, the CDR3 reads TGTGCCAGTAGTATTAATGGGGACACCGGAGAGACCCAGTACTTC. Combining the CDR3 with reference TRBV19 and TRBJ2-5 gives the whole variable domain DGGITQSPKYLFRKEGQNVTLSCEQNLNHDAMYWYRQDPGQGLRLIYYSQIVNDFQKGDIAEGYSVSREKKESFPLTVTSAQKNPTAFYLCASSINGDTGETQYFGPGTRLLVL.

The J gene is TRBJ1-1, the V gene TRBV18; D unresolved. V was cut by 6 bases and J by 10 bases, with 18 bases left in between. The germline gives CDR1 KGHSH, CDR2 LQKENI. CDR3 length: 13 residues. The CDR3 bases are TGTGCCAGCTCCCCCTCGGAGAGGCGAGGAGCTTTCTTT. Translation gives CASSPSERRGAFF.

The chain has TRBV12-3 or TRBV12-4 and TRBJ1-1; 8 bases align to TRBD1. The V segment lost 7 bases and the J segment 9 bases; nucleotides outside the gene matches: 4. The CDR3 has 11 residues. Written as DNA, the CDR3 is TGTGCCAGCACCGGGACAGGTAAAGCTTTCTTT. Protein sequence: CASTGTGKAFF.

V is TRBV2 and J is TRBJ1-5, with D possibly matching TRBD1 (6 bases). CDR1 SNHLY and CDR2 FYNNEI come from the germline V gene. The germline V and J ends were trimmed by 7 bases and 5 bases, with 15 bases remaining between them. The CDR3 extends over 14 amino acids. This chain's CDR3 is CASNQGLAHQPQHF. CDR3 DNA sequence: TGTGCCAGCAACCAGGGGCTGGCCCATCAGCCCCAGCATTTT.

CDR3 in DNA: TGTGCCAGCAGCCAATTCAGGGGTAGAGGGAACACTGAAGCTTTCTTT. This gives the protein CASSQFRGRGNTEAFF. The V call is TRBV3-1 (or the pseudogene TRBV3-2), the J call TRBJ1-1; D is perhaps TRBD1 (6 bases). The germline V gene has CDR1 LGHDT and CDR2 YNNKEL (reference sequence). Trimming removed 2 bases at V and 1 base at J, with 14 bases between. This CDR3 spans 16 amino acids.

This clone has just one count. The chain couples TRBV2 to TRBJ2-7; weak D call: TRBD1 (6 bases). This CDR3 is 12 amino acids long. Germline V gene data show CDR1 as SNHLY and CDR2 as FYNNEI. Trimming pared 5 bases from V and 4 bases from J, leaving 9 bases between. CDR3 DNA: TGTGCCAGCAGTCTGGACAGTTACGAGCAGTACTTC. Protein: CASSLDSYEQYF.

This sequence joins TRBV5-5 and TRBJ1-2; TRBD1 agrees at 8 bases. Trimming took 0 bases from V and 5 from J; bases not matched to a gene: 15. The CDR3 runs 18 residues. In germline, CDR1 is SGHKS, CDR2 YYEKEE (reference sequence). CDR3 sequence: CASSLGAGGGLNSYGYTF. CDR3 sequence (DNA): TGTGCCAGCAGCTTGGGCGCAGGGGGCGGATTGAATAGTTATGGCTACACCTTC.

The chain has TRBV30 and TRBJ1-2, with 7 bases that match TRBD1. CDR1 and CDR2 (germline): GTSNPN, SVGIG (reference sequence). This CDR3 has 14 amino acids. The CDR3 here is CALSRDSSFGGYTF. CDR3 nucleotide sequence: TGTGCACTAAGTCGGGACAGCTCGTTCGGTGGCTACACCTTC.

The CDR3 here is CASSPLGVGNTEAFF. CDR3 DNA sequence: TGTGCCAGCAGCCCGTTAGGGGTCGGGAACACTGAAGCTTTCTTT. The V gene is TRBV7-7, the J gene TRBJ1-1; D might be TRBD1 (5 bases). The germline V gene has CDR1 SSHAT and CDR2 FNYEAQ (reference sequence). Deletions cut 5 bases from V and 1 base from J, with 14 bases between. This CDR3 has 15 residues.

This clone was counted a few times. This chain uses TRBV12-3 or TRBV12-4 with TRBJ2-5, with no clear D. The CDR3 covers 12 residues. V lost 3 bases and J lost 5, with 7 bases in between. The CDR3 region is CASSFDRETQYF. In DNA, the CDR3 is TGTGCCAGCAGTTTTGATCGGGAGACCCAGTACTTC.

The gene calls are TRBV18 and TRBJ1-5; D possibly corresponds to TRBD1 (6 bases). Trimming left V 3 bases short and J 1 base short, with 10 bases between. CDR3 length: 15 amino acids. CDR1 KGHSH and CDR2 LQKENI come from the germline V gene. The CDR3 sequence: CASSPTGLSNQPQHF. DNA of the CDR3: TGTGCCAGCTCACCGACAGGTTTGAGCAATCAGCCCCAGCATTTT. Based on the CDR3 plus reference TRBV18 and TRBJ1-5, the full variable domain is NAGVMQNPRHLVRRRGQEARLRCSPMKGHSHVYWYRQLPEEGLKFMVYLQKENIIDESGMPKERFSAEFPKEGPSILRIQQVVRGDSAAYFCASSPTGLSNQPQHFGDGTRLSIL.

The rearrangement joins TRBV30 to TRBJ1-3; 7 bases align to TRBD1. CDR1 GTSNPN and CDR2 SVGIG come from the germline V gene (reference sequence). This CDR3 has 15 amino acids. The junction had 15 bases not matched to a gene; V was cut back by 4 bases and J by 9 bases. This chain's CDR3 is CAWTEGKQGRTTIYF. The DNA of the CDR3 is TGTGCCTGGACAGAAGGAAAACAGGGGCGGACCACCATATATTTT.